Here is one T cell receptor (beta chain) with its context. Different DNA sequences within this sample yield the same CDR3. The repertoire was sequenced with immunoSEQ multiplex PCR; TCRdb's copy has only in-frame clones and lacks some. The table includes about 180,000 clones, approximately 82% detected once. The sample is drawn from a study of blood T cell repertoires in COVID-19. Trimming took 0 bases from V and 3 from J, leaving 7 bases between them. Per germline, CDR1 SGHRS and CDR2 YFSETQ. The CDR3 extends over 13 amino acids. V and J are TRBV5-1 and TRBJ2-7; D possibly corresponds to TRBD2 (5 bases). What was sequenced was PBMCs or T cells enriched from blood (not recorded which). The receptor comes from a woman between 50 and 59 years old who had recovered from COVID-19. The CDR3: CASSLGGVYEQYF. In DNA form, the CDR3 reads TGCGCCAGCAGCTTGGGGGGAGTCTACGAGCAGTACTTC.